These T cell receptor beta chains were read from a single sample in a study of blood T cells in healthy people across ages. TCRdb re-derived calls from the 5' RACE reads in MiXCR, one entry per CDR3 protein. The sample includes hundreds of thousands of distinct CDR3 sequences, 45% to 70% seen only once; the top ten take around a quarter. Sequences were obtained from blood. Receptors were obtained from a man aged 35 to 55 in good health. The CDR3 runs from the conserved cysteine through the conserved F or W. A D gene is named only where the DNA matches it firmly. The size of a clone is reported for some rows only, either as once, few or many, or as a class for expanded clones.

v_call: TRBV24-1
d_call: .
clone_size: few
j_call: TRBJ2-5
cdr3_nt: TGTGCCACCAGTGATTTACTCCAAGAGACCCAGTACTTC
cdr3_aa: CATSDLLQETQYF

v_call: TRBV20-1
d_call: TRBD2
clone_size: .
j_call: TRBJ2-5
cdr3_nt: TGCAGTGCTTCTCAGACTAGCGGTTCCCCGGGAGAGACCCAGTACTTC
cdr3_aa: CSASQTSGSPGETQYF

v_call: TRBV28
d_call: .
clone_size: .
j_call: TRBJ2-2
cdr3_nt: TGTGCCAGCGGCGCGGAGCCGAACACCGGGGAGCTGTTTTTT
cdr3_aa: CASGAEPNTGELFF

v_call: TRBV7-2
d_call: .
clone_size: few
j_call: TRBJ2-1
cdr3_nt: TGTGCCAGCAGCCACGGACGAGCTTATCATGAGCAGTTCTTC
cdr3_aa: CASSHGRAYHEQFF

v_call: TRBV6-6
d_call: TRBD2
clone_size: .
j_call: TRBJ2-3
cdr3_nt: TGTGCCAGCAGTCAGGCGGGAGTTTGGACAGATACGCAGTATTTT
cdr3_aa: CASSQAGVWTDTQYF

v_call: TRBV29-1
d_call: .
clone_size: .
j_call: TRBJ2-1
cdr3_nt: TGCAGCGCCGGGGTTGAATTGAGGGAGCAGTTCTTC
cdr3_aa: CSAGVELREQFF

v_call: TRBV27
d_call: TRBD1
clone_size: .
j_call: TRBJ2-1
cdr3_nt: TGTGCCAGCAGTTACAGGGGGCGGAATAGTGAGCAGTTCTTC
cdr3_aa: CASSYRGRNSEQFF

v_call: TRBV20-1
d_call: .
clone_size: .
j_call: TRBJ2-1
cdr3_nt: TGCAGTGCTCGGGCCCTATCCTACAATGAGCAGTTCTTC
cdr3_aa: CSARALSYNEQFF

v_call: TRBV18
d_call: TRBD1
clone_size: few
j_call: TRBJ2-5
cdr3_nt: TGTGCCAGCTCACGCCTCACGGGACAGGGGTTCCAAGAGACCCAGTACTTC
cdr3_aa: CASSRLTGQGFQETQYF

v_call: TRBV4-1
d_call: .
clone_size: .
j_call: TRBJ2-1
cdr3_nt: TGCGCCAGCAGCCAAGGGGCCCTCGGGCACGCTAACAATGAGCAGTTCTTC
cdr3_aa: CASSQGALGHANNEQFF

v_call: TRBV12-5
d_call: .
clone_size: few
j_call: TRBJ2-7
cdr3_nt: TGTGCTAGTGGTTCCTACGACTTTAGAGGAGAGCAGTACTTC
cdr3_aa: CASGSYDFRGEQYF

v_call: TRBV7-9
d_call: .
clone_size: .
j_call: TRBJ2-1
cdr3_nt: TGTGCCAGCAGCCACAGTCGAAATGAGCAGTTCTTC
cdr3_aa: CASSHSRNEQFF

v_call: TRBV7-9
d_call: .
clone_size: .
j_call: TRBJ2-7
cdr3_nt: TGTGCCAGCAGCTTAGTAGCGGAGGGGAACTACGAGCAGTACTTC
cdr3_aa: CASSLVAEGNYEQYF

v_call: TRBV4-2
d_call: .
clone_size: .
j_call: TRBJ1-2
cdr3_nt: TGTGCCAGCAGCCAAGATATTCAAGAGGGCTTACTGCGTGGCTACACCTTC
cdr3_aa: CASSQDIQEGLLRGYTF

v_call: TRBV7-6
d_call: .
clone_size: few
j_call: TRBJ2-7
cdr3_nt: TGTGCCAGCAGCCTTCTAATCCCGACTGTCACCAACGAGCAGTACTTC
cdr3_aa: CASSLLIPTVTNEQYF

v_call: TRBV20-1
d_call: .
clone_size: .
j_call: TRBJ1-1
cdr3_nt: TGCAGTGCTAGAGTTCAAGGCCGCGGGACTGAAGCTTTCTTT
cdr3_aa: CSARVQGRGTEAFF

v_call: TRBV9
d_call: .
clone_size: .
j_call: TRBJ1-4
cdr3_nt: TGTGCCAGCAGCGTAGGACCCGTTGGTGTTGATGAAAAACTGTTTTTT
cdr3_aa: CASSVGPVGVDEKLFF

v_call: TRBV10-3
d_call: TRBD2
clone_size: .
j_call: TRBJ2-1
cdr3_nt: TGTGCCATCAGCGATGAAGCGGGAGCGGCGTGCAATGAGCAGTTCTTC
cdr3_aa: CAISDEAGAACNEQFF

v_call: TRBV4-3
d_call: .
clone_size: .
j_call: TRBJ2-1
cdr3_nt: TGCGCCAGCAGCCAAGATAGGGTTGGGGGAGAACTCAATGAGCAGTTCTTC
cdr3_aa: CASSQDRVGGELNEQFF

v_call: TRBV28
d_call: TRBD2
clone_size: few
j_call: TRBJ2-4
cdr3_nt: TGTGCCAGCCTCGGACTAGCCCCTGCCAAAAACATTCAGTACTTC
cdr3_aa: CASLGLAPAKNIQYF

v_call: TRBV28
d_call: .
clone_size: .
j_call: TRBJ2-1
cdr3_nt: TGTGCCAGCACCTGGGGTGGGGGAGAAACCTATGAGCAGTTCTTC
cdr3_aa: CASTWGGGETYEQFF

v_call: TRBV20-1
d_call: TRBD2
clone_size: .
j_call: TRBJ2-7
cdr3_nt: TGCAGTGCCCGAGCGGGGGACTCGCGGCACGAGCAGTACTTC
cdr3_aa: CSARAGDSRHEQYF

v_call: TRBV29-1
d_call: TRBD1
clone_size: .
j_call: TRBJ2-1
cdr3_nt: TGCAGCGCAATACCTACCGGGACAGGTTTAACTGAGCAGTTCTTC
cdr3_aa: CSAIPTGTGLTEQFF

v_call: TRBV7-8
d_call: .
clone_size: few
j_call: TRBJ2-5
cdr3_nt: TGTGCCAGCAGCTTAGGTAGCACCCAAGAGACCCAGTACTTC
cdr3_aa: CASSLGSTQETQYF

v_call: TRBV9
d_call: .
clone_size: .
j_call: TRBJ2-5
cdr3_nt: TGTGCCAGCAGCCCAGGAGGAGGGGGAGGAGAGACCCAGTACTTC
cdr3_aa: CASSPGGGGGETQYF

v_call: TRBV27
d_call: TRBD2
clone_size: few
j_call: TRBJ2-1
cdr3_nt: TGTGCCAGCATCAGGACTAGCGGATACAATGAGCAGTTCTTC
cdr3_aa: CASIRTSGYNEQFF

v_call: TRBV5-1
d_call: .
clone_size: few
j_call: TRBJ2-6
cdr3_nt: TGCGCCACCAAGGGGGGAGGAGATTCCTTTTGGGCCAACGTCCTGACTTTC
cdr3_aa: CATKGGGDSFWANVLTF

v_call: TRBV20-1
d_call: .
clone_size: .
j_call: TRBJ1-2
cdr3_nt: TGCAGTGCTAGGCCCGCTGTAGGGGGAAGTCGAAATGGCTACACCTTC
cdr3_aa: CSARPAVGGSRNGYTF

v_call: TRBV28
d_call: .
clone_size: .
j_call: TRBJ2-7
cdr3_nt: TGTGCCAGCAGTTTATCTGATAGAGATGGTTCCTACGAGCAGTACTTC
cdr3_aa: CASSLSDRDGSYEQYF

v_call: TRBV7-9
d_call: TRBD1
clone_size: .
j_call: TRBJ1-2
cdr3_nt: TGTGCCAGCAGCTTTGACAGGGGGATACTTTACACCTTC
cdr3_aa: CASSFDRGILYTF

v_call: TRBV4-1
d_call: TRBD2
clone_size: .
j_call: TRBJ2-3
cdr3_nt: TGCGCCAGCACCCCCGCTAGCGGGGGGGTGACAGATACGCAGTATTTT
cdr3_aa: CASTPASGGVTDTQYF

v_call: TRBV5-1
d_call: .
clone_size: .
j_call: TRBJ1-2
cdr3_nt: TGCGCCAGCAGCTTGTCCGGAAATGACTATGGCTACACCTTC
cdr3_aa: CASSLSGNDYGYTF

v_call: TRBV4-2
d_call: .
clone_size: few
j_call: TRBJ2-5
cdr3_nt: TGTGCCAGCAGTCGGACGCCGTCGGGGGAGACCCAGTACTTC
cdr3_aa: CASSRTPSGETQYF

v_call: TRBV7-9
d_call: .
clone_size: .
j_call: TRBJ1-1
cdr3_nt: TGTGCCAGCAGCTTCCCCCCCAGGGAGGCTTTCTTT
cdr3_aa: CASSFPPREAFF

v_call: TRBV12-3/TRBV12-4
d_call: .
clone_size: .
j_call: TRBJ2-3
cdr3_nt: TGTGCCAGCAGTTTAGTGGGAGCGGTGACAGATACGCAGTATTTT
cdr3_aa: CASSLVGAVTDTQYF

v_call: TRBV7-3
d_call: .
clone_size: .
j_call: TRBJ1-6
cdr3_nt: TGTGCCAGCAGCTTAATTGGAGCCCTCAGAGTGCTCCTCCACTTT
cdr3_aa: CASSLIGALRVLLHF

v_call: TRBV28
d_call: .
clone_size: .
j_call: TRBJ1-5
cdr3_nt: TGTGCCAGCAGTTTTCTGGGCTCTCAGCCCCAGCATTTT
cdr3_aa: CASSFLGSQPQHF

v_call: TRBV29-1
d_call: TRBD2
clone_size: .
j_call: TRBJ2-1
cdr3_nt: TGCAGCGCTCCCGGGACTAGCGGAATTGAGCAGTTCTTC
cdr3_aa: CSAPGTSGIEQFF

v_call: TRBV7-6
d_call: .
clone_size: .
j_call: TRBJ1-2
cdr3_nt: TGTGCCAGCAGCTTAGAAGGGAATGGCTACACCTTC
cdr3_aa: CASSLEGNGYTF

v_call: TRBV11-3
d_call: .
clone_size: .
j_call: TRBJ2-6
cdr3_nt: TGTGCCAGCAGCTTAGACAGGACGGCTGGGGCCAACGTCCTGACTTTC
cdr3_aa: CASSLDRTAGANVLTF

v_call: TRBV29-1
d_call: TRBD1
clone_size: once
j_call: TRBJ1-2
cdr3_nt: TGCAGCGTTGAAGGCCTAGGGGGCGCCGGGGGCTACACCTTC
cdr3_aa: CSVEGLGGAGGYTF

v_call: TRBV20-1
d_call: .
clone_size: .
j_call: TRBJ2-5
cdr3_nt: TGCAGTGCCCTTGAGGGGGTGGCGGGAGAGACCCAGTACTTC
cdr3_aa: CSALEGVAGETQYF

v_call: TRBV20-1
d_call: TRBD2
clone_size: .
j_call: TRBJ2-5
cdr3_nt: TGCAGTGCTAGAGACCTACTAGCGCGCCAAGAGACCCAGTACTTC
cdr3_aa: CSARDLLARQETQYF

v_call: TRBV7-3
d_call: TRBD2
clone_size: .
j_call: TRBJ2-1
cdr3_nt: TGTGCCAGCAGCTTAAACGGGAGGTCAGTCGATGAGCAGTTCTTC
cdr3_aa: CASSLNGRSVDEQFF

v_call: TRBV28
d_call: .
clone_size: .
j_call: TRBJ2-3
cdr3_nt: TGTGCCAGCAGTTTATTGGGTAACGGAGGTACGCAGTATTTT
cdr3_aa: CASSLLGNGGTQYF

v_call: TRBV28
d_call: TRBD1
clone_size: .
j_call: TRBJ2-5
cdr3_nt: TGTGCCAGATTTCTACTTACCTACAGGGGGACCAAAGAGACCCAGTACTTC
cdr3_aa: CARFLLTYRGTKETQYF

v_call: TRBV5-1
d_call: .
clone_size: few
j_call: TRBJ2-6
cdr3_nt: TGCGCCAGCAGCTTGGTACCAGCTGGGGCCAACGTCCTGACTTTC
cdr3_aa: CASSLVPAGANVLTF

v_call: TRBV29-1
d_call: .
clone_size: few
j_call: TRBJ2-3
cdr3_nt: TGCAGCGTTGTTGATGGAAGTACTAGCACAGATACGCAGTATTTT
cdr3_aa: CSVVDGSTSTDTQYF

v_call: TRBV20-1
d_call: .
clone_size: .
j_call: TRBJ1-5
cdr3_nt: TGCAGTGCTAGGGGGGGACACAATCAGCCCCAGCATTTT
cdr3_aa: CSARGGHNQPQHF